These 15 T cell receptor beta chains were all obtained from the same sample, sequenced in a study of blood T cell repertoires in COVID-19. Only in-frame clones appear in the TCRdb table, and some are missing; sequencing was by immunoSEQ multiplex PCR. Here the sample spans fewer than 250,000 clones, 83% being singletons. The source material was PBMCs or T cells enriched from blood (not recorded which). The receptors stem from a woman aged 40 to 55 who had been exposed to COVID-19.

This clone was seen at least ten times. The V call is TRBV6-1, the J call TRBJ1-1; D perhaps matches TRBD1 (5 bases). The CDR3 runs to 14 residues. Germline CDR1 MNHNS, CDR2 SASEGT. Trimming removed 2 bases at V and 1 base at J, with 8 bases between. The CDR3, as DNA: TGTGCCAGCAGTGAACGAAGGGGGAACACTGAAGCTTTCTTT. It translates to CASSERRGNTEAFF.

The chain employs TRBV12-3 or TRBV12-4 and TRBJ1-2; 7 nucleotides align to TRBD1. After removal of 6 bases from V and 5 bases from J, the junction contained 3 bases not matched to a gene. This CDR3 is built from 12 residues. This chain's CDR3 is CASSQTGYGYTF. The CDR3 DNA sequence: TGTGCCAGCAGCCAGACAGGGTATGGCTACACCTTC.

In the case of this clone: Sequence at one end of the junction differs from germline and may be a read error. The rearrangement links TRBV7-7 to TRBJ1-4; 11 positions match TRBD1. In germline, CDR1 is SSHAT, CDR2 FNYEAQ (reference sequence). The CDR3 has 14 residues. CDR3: CASSTGTGGEKLFF. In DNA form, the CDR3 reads TGTGCTAGCAGCACCGGGACAGGGGGAGAAAAACTGTTTTTT.

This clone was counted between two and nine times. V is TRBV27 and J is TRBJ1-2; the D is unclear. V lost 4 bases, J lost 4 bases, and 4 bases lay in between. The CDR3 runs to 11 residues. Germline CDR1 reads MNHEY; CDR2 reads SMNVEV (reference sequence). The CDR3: CASSSGYGYTF. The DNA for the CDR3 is TGTGCCAGCAGTTCGGGCTATGGCTACACCTTC.

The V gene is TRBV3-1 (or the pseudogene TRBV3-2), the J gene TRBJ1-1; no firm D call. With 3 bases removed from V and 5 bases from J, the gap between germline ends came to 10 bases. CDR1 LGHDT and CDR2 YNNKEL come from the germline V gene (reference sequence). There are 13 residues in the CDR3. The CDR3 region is CASSHGVGTEAFF. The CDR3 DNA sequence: TGTGCCAGCAGCCACGGGGTGGGGACTGAAGCTTTCTTT.

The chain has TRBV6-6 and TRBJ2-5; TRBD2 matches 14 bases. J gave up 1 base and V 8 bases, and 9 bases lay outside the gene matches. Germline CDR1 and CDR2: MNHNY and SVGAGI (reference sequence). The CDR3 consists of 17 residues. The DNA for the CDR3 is TGTGCCAGCCGTCGGACGACTAGCGGGGGGGCCCAAGAGACCCAGTACTTC. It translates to CASRRTTSGGAQETQYF.

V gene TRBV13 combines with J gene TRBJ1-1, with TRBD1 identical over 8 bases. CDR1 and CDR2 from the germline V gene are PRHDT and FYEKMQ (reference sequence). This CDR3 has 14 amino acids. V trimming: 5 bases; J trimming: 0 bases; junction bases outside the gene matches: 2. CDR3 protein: CASSGTGLNTEAFF. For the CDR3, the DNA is TGTGCCAGCAGCGGGACAGGTTTGAACACTGAAGCTTTCTTT. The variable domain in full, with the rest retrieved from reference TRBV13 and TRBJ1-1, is AAGVIQSPRHLIKEKRETATLKCYPIPRHDTVYWYQQGPGQDPQFLISFYEKMQSDKGSIPDRFSAQQFSDYHSELNMSSLELGDSALYFCASSGTGLNTEAFFGQGTRLTVV.

The CDR3 bases are TGTGCCAGTAGTATGACCATTAGACTCGGGGGGGAGCAGTACTTC. It encodes CASSMTIRLGGEQYF. The chain couples TRBV19 to TRBJ2-7; 7 bases match TRBD2. V shed 3 bases and J 7 bases; nucleotides not matched to a gene: 12. The germline V gene encodes CDR1 LNHDA and CDR2 SQIVND (reference sequence). This CDR3 is built from 15 residues.

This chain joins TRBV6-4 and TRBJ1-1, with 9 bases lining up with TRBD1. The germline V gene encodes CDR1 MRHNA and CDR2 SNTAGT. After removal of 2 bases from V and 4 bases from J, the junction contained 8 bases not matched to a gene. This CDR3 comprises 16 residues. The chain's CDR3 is CASSDLDRGLITEAFF. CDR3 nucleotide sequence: TGTGCCAGCAGTGACCTTGACAGGGGGTTAATCACTGAAGCTTTCTTT.

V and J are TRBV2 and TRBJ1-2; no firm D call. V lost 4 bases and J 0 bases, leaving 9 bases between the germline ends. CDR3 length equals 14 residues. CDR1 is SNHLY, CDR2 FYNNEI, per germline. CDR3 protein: CASSASQSNYGYTF. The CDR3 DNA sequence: TGTGCCAGCAGTGCTAGTCAGTCTAACTATGGCTACACCTTC.

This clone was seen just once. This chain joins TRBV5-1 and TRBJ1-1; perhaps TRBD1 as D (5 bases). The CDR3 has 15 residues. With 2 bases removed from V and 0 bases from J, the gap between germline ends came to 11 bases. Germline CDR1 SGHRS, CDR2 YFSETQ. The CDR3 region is CASSFGRGLNTEAFF. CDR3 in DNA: TGCGCCAGCAGCTTTGGGAGGGGCCTGAACACTGAAGCTTTCTTT.

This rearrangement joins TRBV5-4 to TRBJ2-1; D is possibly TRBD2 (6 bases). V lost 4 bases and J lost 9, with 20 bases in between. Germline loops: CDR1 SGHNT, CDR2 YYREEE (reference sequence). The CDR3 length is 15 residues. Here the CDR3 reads CASSRGTQGGIEQFF. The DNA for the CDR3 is TGTGCCAGCAGCCGCGGGACTCAGGGCGGCATTGAGCAGTTCTTC.

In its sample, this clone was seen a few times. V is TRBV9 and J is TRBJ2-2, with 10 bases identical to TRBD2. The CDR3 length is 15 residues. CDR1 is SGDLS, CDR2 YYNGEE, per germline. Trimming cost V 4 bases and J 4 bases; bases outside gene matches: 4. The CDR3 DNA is TGTGCCAGCAGCCTCAGCGGGGGGGTCACCGGGGAGCTGTTTTTT. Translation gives CASSLSGGVTGELFF.

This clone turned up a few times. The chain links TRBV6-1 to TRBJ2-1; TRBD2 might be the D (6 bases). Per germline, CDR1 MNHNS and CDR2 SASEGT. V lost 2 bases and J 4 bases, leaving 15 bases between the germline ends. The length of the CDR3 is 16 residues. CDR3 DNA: TGTGCCAGCAGTGAAAGCAGCGGGTGGGTTTACAATGAGCAGTTCTTC. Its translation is CASSESSGWVYNEQFF.

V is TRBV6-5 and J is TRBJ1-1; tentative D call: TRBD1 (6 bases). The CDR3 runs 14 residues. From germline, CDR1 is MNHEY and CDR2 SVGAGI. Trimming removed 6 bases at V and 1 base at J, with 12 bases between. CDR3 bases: TGTGCCAGCAGCTCGGGACAACCGAACACTGAAGCTTTCTTT. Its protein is CASSSGQPNTEAFF.